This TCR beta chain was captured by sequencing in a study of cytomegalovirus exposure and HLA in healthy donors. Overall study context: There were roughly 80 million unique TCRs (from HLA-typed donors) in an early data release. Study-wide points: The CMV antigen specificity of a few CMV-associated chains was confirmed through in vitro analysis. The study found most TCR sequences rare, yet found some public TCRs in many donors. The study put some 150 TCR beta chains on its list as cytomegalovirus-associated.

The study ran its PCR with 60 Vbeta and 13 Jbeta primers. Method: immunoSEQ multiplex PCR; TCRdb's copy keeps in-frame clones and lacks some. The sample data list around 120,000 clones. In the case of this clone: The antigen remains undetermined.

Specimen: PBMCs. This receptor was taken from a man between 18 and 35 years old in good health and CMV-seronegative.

Here the CDR3 DNA reads TGTGCCAGCAGCCTAGGAGGCGGGGGGCACAATGAGCAGTTCTTC. Translating gives CASSLGGGGHNEQFF. The rearrangement uses TRBV11-3 and TRBJ2-1, with 8 bases that match TRBD2. The CDR3 contains 15 residues. Germline-derived CDR1 and CDR2 are SGHNT and YENEEA. Unmatched junction bases numbered 8, after V lost 5 bases and J lost 5 bases.